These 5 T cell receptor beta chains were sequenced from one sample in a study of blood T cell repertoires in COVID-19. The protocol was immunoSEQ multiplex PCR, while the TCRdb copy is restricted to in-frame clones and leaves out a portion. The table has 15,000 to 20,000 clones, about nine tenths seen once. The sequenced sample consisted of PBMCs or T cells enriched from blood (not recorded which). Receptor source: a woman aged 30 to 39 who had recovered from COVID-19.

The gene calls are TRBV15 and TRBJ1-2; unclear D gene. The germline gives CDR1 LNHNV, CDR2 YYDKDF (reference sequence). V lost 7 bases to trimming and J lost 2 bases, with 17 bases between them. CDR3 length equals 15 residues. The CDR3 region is CATTFLLGTNYGYTF. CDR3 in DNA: TGTGCCACCACCTTCCTATTGGGCACCAACTATGGCTACACCTTC.

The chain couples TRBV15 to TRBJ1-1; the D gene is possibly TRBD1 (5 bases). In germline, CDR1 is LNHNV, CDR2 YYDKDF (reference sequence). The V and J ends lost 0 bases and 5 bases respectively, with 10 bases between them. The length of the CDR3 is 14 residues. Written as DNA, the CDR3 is TGTGCCACCAGCAGAGATCGGGGGGGGACTGAAGCTTTCTTT. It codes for CATSRDRGGTEAFF.

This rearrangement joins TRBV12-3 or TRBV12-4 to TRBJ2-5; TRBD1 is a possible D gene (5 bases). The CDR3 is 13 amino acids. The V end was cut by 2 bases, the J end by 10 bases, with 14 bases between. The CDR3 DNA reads TGTGCCAGCAGTTTAATCCCCCTAGGGGACCAGTACTTC. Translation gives CASSLIPLGDQYF.

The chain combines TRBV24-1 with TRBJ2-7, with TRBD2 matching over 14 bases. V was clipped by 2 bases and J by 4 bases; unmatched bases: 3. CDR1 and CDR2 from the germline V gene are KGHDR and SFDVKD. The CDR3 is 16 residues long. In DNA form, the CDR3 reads TGTGCCACCAGTGATTCCGGGACTAGCGGGGGTTACGAGCAGTACTTC. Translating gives CATSDSGTSGGYEQYF.

The CDR3: CASSSWGQGADNEQFF. CDR3 coding DNA: TGTGCCAGCAGTTCCTGGGGGCAGGGGGCGGACAATGAGCAGTTCTTC. This chain connects TRBV6-5 to TRBJ2-1; 8 bases are a match to TRBD1. The CDR3 runs 16 residues. The trim removed 4 bases at V and 5 bases at J, leaving 10 bases unmatched. CDR1 and CDR2 from the germline V gene are MNHEY and SVGAGI.